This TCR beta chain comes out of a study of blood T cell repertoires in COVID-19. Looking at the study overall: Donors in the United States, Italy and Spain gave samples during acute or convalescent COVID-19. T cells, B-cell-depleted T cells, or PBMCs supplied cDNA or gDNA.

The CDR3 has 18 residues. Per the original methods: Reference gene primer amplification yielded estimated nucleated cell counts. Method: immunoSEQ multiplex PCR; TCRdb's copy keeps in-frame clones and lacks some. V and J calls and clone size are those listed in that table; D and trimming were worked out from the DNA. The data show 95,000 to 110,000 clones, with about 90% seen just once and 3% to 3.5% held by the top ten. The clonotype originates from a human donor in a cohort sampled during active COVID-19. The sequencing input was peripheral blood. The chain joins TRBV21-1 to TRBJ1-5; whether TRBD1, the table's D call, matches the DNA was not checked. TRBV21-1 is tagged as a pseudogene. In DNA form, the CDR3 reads TGTGCCAGCAGCAAAACCTTAACAGGGGCTGTAGGCAATCAGCCCCAGCATTTT. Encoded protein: CASSKTLTGAVGNQPQHF.